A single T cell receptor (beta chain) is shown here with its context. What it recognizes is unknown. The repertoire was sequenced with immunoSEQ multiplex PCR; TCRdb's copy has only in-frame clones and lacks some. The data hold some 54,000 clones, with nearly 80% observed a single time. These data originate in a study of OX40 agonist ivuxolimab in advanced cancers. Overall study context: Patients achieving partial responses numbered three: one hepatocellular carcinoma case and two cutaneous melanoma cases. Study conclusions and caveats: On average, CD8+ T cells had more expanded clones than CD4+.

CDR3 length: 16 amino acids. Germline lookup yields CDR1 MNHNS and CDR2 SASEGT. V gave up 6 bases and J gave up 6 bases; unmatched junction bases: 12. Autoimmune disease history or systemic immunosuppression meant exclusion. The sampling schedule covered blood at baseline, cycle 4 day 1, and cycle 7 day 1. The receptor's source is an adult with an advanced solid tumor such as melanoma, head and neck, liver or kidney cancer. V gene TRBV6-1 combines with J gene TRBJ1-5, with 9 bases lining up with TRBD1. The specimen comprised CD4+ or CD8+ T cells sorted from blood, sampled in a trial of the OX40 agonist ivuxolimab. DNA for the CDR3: TGTGCCAGCAGAGAATCCGGGACAGGGATAATTCAGCCCCAGCATTTT. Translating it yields CASRESGTGIIQPQHF.